These 32 T cell receptor beta chains originate from one sample sequenced in a study of blood T cell repertoires in COVID-19 (dated by TCRdb to about 2020). Library construction relied on the immunoSEQ multiplex PCR assay. The table was pulled from immuneACCESS by TCRdb, which kept in-frame rearrangements only. Such tables lose some clones; where checked, under half of the loss comes from unresolved V genes, and the rest has no known cause. Counted in this sample were roughly 260,000 clones; about 87% of them appeared once. Clones ranked in the top ten supply roughly 2.6% of the sample. Sequencing was done on a sample of PBMCs or T cells enriched from blood (not recorded which). These receptors were obtained from a woman aged 25 to 45 with acute COVID-19.

The gene calls are TRBV6-5 and TRBJ2-1; 7 positions match TRBD2. The J segment lost 10 bases and the V segment lost 9 bases, leaving 18 bases of the junction unmatched. The germline CDR1 and CDR2 sequences are MNHEY and SVGAGI. There are 15 residues in the CDR3. CDR3 nucleotides: TGTGCCAGTTCCAAGGGACTACACGGGACTTCGGAGCAGTTCTTC. Residues: CASSKGLHGTSEQFF.

The gene calls are TRBV19 and TRBJ1-6; TRBD1 matches 10 bases. J lost 4 bases, V lost 3 bases, and 6 bases had no gene match. The CDR3 has 17 amino acids. Germline assignment: CDR1 LNHDA and CDR2 SQIVND (reference sequence). The CDR3 DNA sequence: TGTGCCAGTAGTATGCGGACAGGGGGTTTTTATAATTCACCCCTCCACTTT. Translating it yields CASSMRTGGFYNSPLHF.

The V call is TRBV6-4, the J call TRBJ2-1, with 8 positions matching TRBD2. J lost 8 bases, V lost 0 bases, and 9 bases had no gene match. Germline-derived CDR1 and CDR2 are MRHNA and SNTAGT. This CDR3 has 16 residues. CDR3 coding DNA: TGTGCCAGCAGTGACTCAACCCTAGCGGGTATCGATGAGCAGTTCTTC. This encodes CASSDSTLAGIDEQFF.

J is TRBJ2-5 and V is TRBV19, with D maybe TRBD2 (6 bases). The CDR3 runs 13 residues. Between the trimmed V and J ends, which lost 4 bases and 4 bases, there was a span of 10 bases. Germline V lookup: CDR1 LNHDA, CDR2 SQIVND (reference sequence). In DNA form, the CDR3 reads TGTGCCAGTAGTACGGGGACTGTAGAGACCCAGTACTTC. Translated, it gives CASSTGTVETQYF.

The chain joins TRBV29-1 to TRBJ1-1; perhaps TRBD1 as D (6 bases). The CDR3 has 15 amino acids. Germline CDR1 SQVTM, CDR2 ANQGSEA. The ends were cut back, 8 bases at V and 5 bases at J, with 24 bases in the middle. As DNA, the CDR3 is TGCAGCTTCTCGCACCGGGACAAGGGAGTTACTGAAGCTTTCTTT. The encoded protein is CSFSHRDKGVTEAFF.

Comments on this clone: Germline and junction disagree at one end, which may indicate a read error. The rearrangement joins TRBV7-7 to TRBJ2-2; the match to TRBD2 covers 8 bases. The germline gives CDR1 SSHAT, CDR2 FNYEAQ (reference sequence). The CDR3 covers 16 residues. CDR3 DNA sequence: TGTGCTAGCAGCTCGTTAGCGGGGCCCAACACCGGGGAGCTGTTTTTT. Translating it yields CASSSLAGPNTGELFF.

The chain employs TRBV29-1 and TRBJ2-1; 9 bases agree with TRBD1. V was clipped by 0 bases and J by 2 bases; unmatched bases: 5. Germline-derived CDR1 and CDR2 are SQVTM and ANQGSEA. The CDR3 has 16 amino acids. The CDR3 protein is CSVEDHDRGTYNEQFF. As DNA, the CDR3 is TGCAGCGTTGAAGATCACGACAGGGGGACCTACAATGAGCAGTTCTTC.

The chain has TRBV6-2 or TRBV6-3 and TRBJ1-5; D unresolved. V lost 5 bases and J 6 bases, leaving 14 bases between the germline ends. CDR3 length equals 14 residues. CDR1 and CDR2 from the germline V gene are MNHEY and SVGEGT. This CDR3 is CASSLVGRGQPQHF. CDR3 DNA sequence: TGTGCCAGCAGTCTCGTGGGGAGAGGTCAGCCCCAGCATTTT.

This clone was seen once. The chain is built from TRBV24-1 and TRBJ2-1; the match to TRBD2 covers 7 bases. Unmatched junction bases numbered 8, after V lost 3 bases and J lost 7 bases. The CDR3 has 15 residues. Germline V gene lookup returns CDR1 KGHDR and CDR2 SFDVKD. Here the CDR3 DNA reads TGTGCCACCAGTGATACAGGACTAGAGTCAAATGAGCAGTTCTTC. This encodes CATSDTGLESNEQFF.

The chain has TRBV11-3 and TRBJ2-1; maybe TRBD1 (5 bases). Germline V lookup: CDR1 SGHNT, CDR2 YENEEA. Deletions cut 2 bases from V and 4 bases from J, with 12 bases between. The CDR3 contains 15 residues. Here the CDR3 reads CASSLNFREYNEQFF. The CDR3 coding sequence is TGTGCCAGCAGCTTAAATTTCAGGGAATACAATGAGCAGTTCTTC. The full variable domain, its missing parts supplied by reference TRBV11-3 and TRBJ2-1, is EAGVVQSPRYKIIEKKQPVAFWCNPISGHNTLYWYLQNLGQGPELLIRYENEEAVDDSQLPKDRFSAERLKGVDSTLKIQPAELGDSAVYLCASSLNFREYNEQFFGPGTRLTVL.

Only a few counts were recorded for this clone. The chain joins TRBV5-1 to TRBJ1-6, with no clear D. Germline CDR1 SGHRS, CDR2 YFSETQ. This CDR3 comprises 14 residues. Trimming cost V 0 bases and J 9 bases, with 10 bases left between them. The CDR3 DNA follows: TGCGCCAGCAGCTTGGTAGTTGAGGGTTCACCCCTCCACTTT. It is translated as CASSLVVEGSPLHF.

This clone was recorded a few times. This chain joins TRBV7-9 and TRBJ1-1; D is perhaps TRBD1 (6 bases). CDR1 SEHNR and CDR2 FQNEAQ come from the germline V gene (reference sequence). CDR3 length: 15 amino acids. Trimming removed 1 base at V and 5 bases at J, with 14 bases between. The CDR3 DNA follows: TGTGCCAGCAGCTTAGATCCAGGGGAATCGACTGAAGCTTTCTTT. Translated: CASSLDPGESTEAFF.

The genes are TRBV5-6 and TRBJ1-1; possibly TRBD1 for D (6 bases). This CDR3 comprises 16 residues. Trimming stripped 2 bases from V and 5 bases from J, with 19 bases between. Germline CDR1 SGHDT, CDR2 YYEEEE. In DNA form, the CDR3 reads TGTGCCAGCAGCTTTTTCCCCAGGGGAAAGGGGACTGAAGCTTTCTTT. Protein: CASSFFPRGKGTEAFF. Full variable domain (remainder filled in from reference TRBV5-6 and TRBJ1-1): DAGVTQSPTHLIKTRGQQVTLRCSPKSGHDTVSWYQQALGQGPQFIFQYYEEEERQRGNFPDRFSGHQFPNYSSELNVNALLLGDSALYLCASSFFPRGKGTEAFFGQGTRLTVV.

V is TRBV12-3 or TRBV12-4 and J is TRBJ1-2; TRBD1 aligns across 10 bases. The CDR3 length is 13 residues. V was pared by 5 bases and J by 7 bases, with 4 bases of the junction left unmatched. The CDR3 here is CASSPRDRGGYTF. The CDR3 DNA is TGTGCCAGCAGTCCCCGGGACAGGGGTGGCTACACCTTC.

This rearrangement joins TRBV11-2 to TRBJ1-1; weak D call: TRBD1 (5 bases). V shed 0 bases and J shed 1 base, with 9 bases lying between them. The CDR3 totals 15 residues. The V gene's germline CDR1 is SGHAT and CDR2 FQNNGV. The CDR3 spells CASSLEGARNTEAFF. The CDR3 coding sequence is TGTGCCAGCAGCTTAGAAGGGGCTAGGAACACTGAAGCTTTCTTT.

The DNA for the CDR3 is TGTGCCAGCAGCTTGGACAGAGGGGGCTCGGATGGCTACACCTTC. Translated: CASSLDRGGSDGYTF. V is TRBV7-2 and J is TRBJ1-2; 7 bases match TRBD1. V lost 3 bases to trimming and J lost 6 bases; unmatched junction nucleotides: 10. The CDR3 runs 15 residues. CDR1 is SGHTA, CDR2 FQGNSA, per germline.

The chain links TRBV4-1 to TRBJ1-1; D perhaps matches TRBD1 (6 bases). CDR3 length: 14 residues. Germline CDR1 MGHRA, CDR2 YSYEKL. V lost 7 bases and J 5 bases, leaving 17 bases between the germline ends. The CDR3: CASTSGGASTEAFF. The CDR3 bases are TGCGCCAGCACCTCCGGGGGGGCGAGTACTGAAGCTTTCTTT.

This clone was seen a few times. The V call is TRBV15, the J call TRBJ2-2, with a possible D match to TRBD1 (6 bases). The CDR3 loop spans 14 amino acids. Germline assignment: CDR1 LNHNV and CDR2 YYDKDF (reference sequence). Trimming pared 8 bases from V and 3 bases from J, leaving 13 bases between. The CDR3 is CATAWDIHTGELFF. The CDR3 DNA follows: TGTGCCACCGCTTGGGACATCCACACCGGGGAGCTGTTTTTT.

The chain links TRBV27 to TRBJ1-6, with 7 nucleotides matching TRBD1. The CDR3 is made up of 14 amino acids. J lost 8 bases, V lost 4 bases, and 5 bases had no gene match. Germline V gene sequence: CDR1 MNHEY, CDR2 SMNVEV (reference sequence). CDR3 region: CASSSYRGHSPLHF. In DNA form, the CDR3 reads TGTGCCAGCAGTTCCTACAGGGGCCATTCACCCCTCCACTTT.

The CDR3 sequence is CASSELVGPGLSYEQYF. The CDR3 nucleotides read TGTGCCAGCAGTGAATTGGTTGGGCCAGGCCTCTCCTACGAGCAGTACTTC. This chain uses TRBV25-1 with TRBJ2-7; D is unresolved. Germline V gene data show CDR1 as MGHDK and CDR2 as SYGVNS. The CDR3 length is 17 residues. V was clipped by 1 base and J by 0 bases, with 16 bases between them.

The V and J genes are TRBV4-3 and TRBJ2-3; 12 nucleotides agree with TRBD2. Germline-derived CDR1 and CDR2 are LGHNA and YSLEER. The CDR3 extends over 17 amino acids. V lost 0 bases, J lost 4 bases, and 5 bases stayed unmatched. The CDR3 here is CASSQDSTSGGSDTQYF. CDR3 nucleotides: TGCGCCAGCAGCCAAGATAGTACTAGCGGGGGGTCAGATACGCAGTATTTT.

V gene TRBV7-2 combines with J gene TRBJ2-5; TRBD2 aligns across 12 bases. The J segment lost 5 bases and the V segment lost 4 bases, leaving 11 bases of the junction unmatched. CDR1 SGHTA and CDR2 FQGNSA come from the germline V gene. This CDR3 has 17 amino acids. This CDR3 is CASSSTSGGYFTETQYF. CDR3 DNA sequence: TGTGCCAGCAGCTCAACTAGCGGGGGGTATTTTACTGAGACCCAGTACTTC. Full variable domain (rest looked up from reference TRBV7-2 and TRBJ2-5): GAGVSQSPSNKVTEKGKDVELRCDPISGHTALYWYRQSLGQGLEFLIYFQGNSAPDKSGLPSDRFSAERTGGSVSTLTIQRTQQEDSAVYLCASSSTSGGYFTETQYFGPGTRLLVL.

This chain connects TRBV18 to TRBJ1-1, with 7 bases lining up with TRBD1. With V trimmed by 4 bases and J by 0 bases, 8 bases remained unmatched. The CDR3 spans 16 residues. Germline loops: CDR1 KGHSH, CDR2 LQKENI. CDR3 sequence reads: CASSLGITGVNTEAFF. The CDR3 DNA follows: TGTGCCAGCTCACTGGGGATCACAGGGGTGAACACTGAAGCTTTCTTT.

This clone was seen a single time. CDR3 amino acids: CASSYRTNTGELFF. The CDR3 region has the DNA TGTGCCAGTAGTTACAGGACAAACACCGGGGAGCTGTTTTTT. V and J are TRBV19 and TRBJ2-2; D may be TRBD1 (5 bases). Germline CDR1 reads LNHDA; CDR2 reads SQIVND (reference sequence). The CDR3 length is 14 residues. The V gene lost 5 bases and the J gene lost 2 bases, with 9 bases spanning the gap.

Here the CDR3 reads CASSRRLNTEAFF. The CDR3 bases are TGTGCCAGCAGCCGGAGGCTGAACACTGAAGCTTTCTTT. The chain couples TRBV7-9 to TRBJ1-1; D is unresolved. The CDR3 sequence is 13 residues long. Germline lookup yields CDR1 SEHNR and CDR2 FQNEAQ (reference sequence). V was trimmed by 5 bases and J by 0 bases, leaving 7 bases between them. Combining the CDR3 with reference TRBV7-9 and TRBJ1-1 gives the whole variable domain DTGVSQNPRHKITKRGQNVTFRCDPISEHNRLYWYRQTLGQGPEFLTYFQNEAQLEKSRLLSDRFSAERPKGSFSTLEIQRTEQGDSAMYLCASSRRLNTEAFFGQGTRLTVV.

This chain links TRBV29-1 with TRBJ2-5; D is uncertain. The germline V and J ends were trimmed by 1 base and 5 bases, with 17 bases remaining between them. Germline values: CDR1 SQVTM, CDR2 ANQGSEA. The length of the CDR3 is 15 residues. CDR3 region: CSVEGGRFDGETQYF. The DNA of the CDR3 is TGCAGCGTTGAAGGTGGTCGGTTTGACGGGGAGACCCAGTACTTC.

The V call is TRBV6-1, the J call TRBJ1-5, with 7 bases identical to TRBD1. The CDR3 runs 14 residues. V shed 1 base and J 7 bases; nucleotides not matched to a gene: 4. CDR1 MNHNS and CDR2 SASEGT come from the germline V gene. The CDR3 is CASSEVGGRQPQHF. CDR3 coding DNA: TGTGCCAGCAGTGAAGTAGGGGGCCGCCAGCCCCAGCATTTT.

This clone was seen a single time. The chain links TRBV18 to TRBJ1-2; D is unresolved. V lost 3 bases and J 4 bases, leaving 9 bases between the germline ends. Germline V gives CDR1 KGHSH, CDR2 LQKENI. The CDR3 length is 13 residues. CDR3 nucleotide sequence: TGTGCCAGCTCACCCGACGGAGTCTATGGCTACACCTTC. The encoded protein is CASSPDGVYGYTF.

This sequence joins TRBV5-1 and TRBJ1-1, with TRBD1 matching 11 bases. CDR1 SGHRS and CDR2 YFSETQ come from the germline V gene. V was pared by 4 bases and J by 7 bases, with 6 bases of the junction left unmatched. The CDR3 runs to 14 residues. CDR3 sequence reads: CASSAGTGGIEAFF. CDR3 in DNA: TGCGCCAGCAGCGCGGGGACAGGGGGTATTGAAGCTTTCTTT.

The J gene is TRBJ2-2, the V gene TRBV3-1 (or the pseudogene TRBV3-2); D possibly corresponds to TRBD2 (7 bases). Germline CDR1 is LGHDT and CDR2 is YNNKEL (reference sequence). V was shortened by 0 bases and J by 6 bases, with 14 bases between the two germline ends. The CDR3 consists of 16 residues. DNA for the CDR3: TGTGCCAGCAGCCAAGAGGGCGGGGGCTCGGCCGGGGAGCTGTTTTTT. It encodes CASSQEGGGSAGELFF.

This chain joins TRBV19 and TRBJ1-1, with 9 bases identical to TRBD1. The CDR3 length is 15 residues. The junction had 7 bases not matched to a gene; V was cut back by 7 bases and J by 1 base. Germline-derived CDR1 and CDR2 are LNHDA and SQIVND (reference sequence). The CDR3 DNA sequence: TGTGCCAGTACCAGCTGGGACAGGGAGAACACTGAAGCTTTCTTT. Residues: CASTSWDRENTEAFF.

The chain combines TRBV21-1 with TRBJ2-5; TRBD2 is the table's D call and was not checked against the DNA. TRBV21-1 is designated a pseudogene. This CDR3 has 16 amino acids. The DNA for the CDR3 is TGTGCCAGCAGCACTCGTCCGAGGGCCCTTCAAGAGACCCAGTACTTC. Translating it yields CASSTRPRALQETQYF.